This TCR beta chain was obtained from a study of CD8+ T cells in alopecia areata. The sample's treatment: oral pan-JAK inhibitor, 5-10 mg twice daily. CDR1 is SQVTM, CDR2 ANQGSEA, per germline. The CDR3 has 15 residues. V gave up 4 bases and J gave up 9 bases; unmatched junction bases: 9. RNA extraction was followed by reverse transcription into cDNA, which acted as the sequencing template. Assay used: immunoSEQ multiplex PCR; TCRdb lists only in-frame clones, some missing. This table holds 170,000 or so clones, around three fifths found once. This clonotype originated in a human donor with alopecia areata. The sequencing here drew on CD4+ T cells sorted from blood, taken at week 4, from a patient treated with tofacitinib. This rearrangement joins TRBV29-1 to TRBJ2-1; 13 nucleotides line up with TRBD2. The CDR3 DNA reads TGCAGCGTTGGGGGACTAGCGGGGTCACGGCCTGAGCAGTTCTTC. Its translation: CSVGGLAGSRPEQFF.